Detailed here is one T cell receptor beta chain. Its antigen is unknown. The same CDR3 can be traced to other DNA sequences in this sample. The source of the sample is a study of shared clonotypes between healthy human individuals. General study points: Depth of sequencing was expected to influence donor clonotype sharing.

Every donor was a Caucasian adult from Nashville, Tennessee. Using immunoSEQ multiplex PCR, the repertoire was profiled, and TCRdb retains in-frame clones only, with some absent. Of about 1.5 million clones listed, around 97% are singletons. V lost 0 bases and J 0 bases, leaving 3 bases between the germline ends. The CDR3 has 14 residues. Germline V gene data show CDR1 as SEHNR and CDR2 as FQNEAQ (reference sequence). This TCR came from a man younger than 40 in good health. The sample comprised naive CD4+ T cells sorted from blood. Documented subset: CD45RA+ positively selected. V usage is TRBV7-9 and J usage is TRBJ1-3; D is unclear. The CDR3 DNA follows: TGTGCCAGCAGCTTAGCCGGCTCTGGAAACACCATATATTTT. Its protein is CASSLAGSGNTIYF.